This TCR beta chain appears in the sequencing data of a study of blood T cells in healthy people across ages (dated by TCRdb to about 2015). Study-level background: Template switching captured roughly one uniquely barcoded TCR beta cDNA molecule per two T cells in model experiments. Age-related changes in TCR beta repertoire diversity were measured in the study by deep sequencing normalized with unique cDNA molecular identifiers. Donors were grouped into four age groups: young (average about 15 years), middle-aged (under 40), aged (around 60) and long-lived (about 82). To avoid experimental bias, donors of different ages were randomly spread across the sequencing lanes. Using the same blood draw, the study looked at two additional independent replicas of 1 million unique cDNA reads for two donors, one aged 18 to 30 and the other aged 80 or older.

The 40 or so donors, aged 6 to 90 years, were systemically healthy Caucasian individuals from Russia. Roughly 11 milliliters of peripheral blood were drawn from each donor into EDTA-treated Vacutainer tubes. PBMCs were isolated by Ficoll-Paque density-gradient centrifugation, with at least 6 million obtained per sample. Total RNA, at least 6 micrograms per sample, was extracted from PBMCs with Trizol reagent. Naive CD45RAhigh/CD27high T cell percentages were measured by flow cytometry on a PBMC aliquot from every donor. Turning to this clonotype: Its antigen is not yet known. One end of the junction does not line up with germline, which may come from a read error.

What the research found in general, with its limitations: Conclusive comparison of naive and antigen-experienced compartments was prevented by the profiling of bulk unsorted PBMCs. Observed TCR beta diversity per million T cells fell roughly linearly with age, and a significant reduction was already apparent by age roughly 40. Estimates of total diversity from one million sequenced T cells were regarded as lower bounds and underestimates. There was a strong correlation between observed TCR beta diversity and the percentage of naive T cells measured by flow cytometry. The CMV infection status of donors was not known, potentially confounding age-related changes in expanded clonotypes. Compared with the aged group, more naive CD4+ T cells, fewer expanded clones and increased TCR diversity were shown by the long-lived group, suggesting age selection.

The protocol used for the library was 5' RACE. For sequencing, an Illumina HiSeq 2500 was employed. A second PCR of roughly 7 to 12 cycles was run with a J-beta primer mix and a sample-barcoded 5' primer. A template-switch 5' adaptor carrying 12 random nucleotides introduced a unique molecular identifier onto each TCR beta cDNA molecule. Each sample yielded at least 3 million CDR3-containing paired-end reads. First-strand cDNA synthesis was performed from all RNA using the Mint cDNA synthesis kit, with priming by a TRBC-specific oligonucleotide. Following uracil-DNA glycosylase treatment, all cDNA underwent a first 18-cycle PCR with the universal primers M1SS and BC2_uni_R. Concerning the study's data processing: For normalization, 1 million high-quality reads, each with a distinct molecular identifier, were randomly selected from each sample. Reads sharing molecular identifiers were discarded rather than binned into consensus sequences. CDR3 identification, clonotype clustering and error correction used MiTCR with a Q25 quality threshold and the strictest error-elimination algorithm. A nonparametric unseen species model using Euler transformation provided a lower-bound estimate of total TCR beta diversity. Using fastp at Q25 and MiXCR, TCRdb reprocessed the public reads and kept productive beta chains. Merged by CDR3 protein, the rows form single entries marked with the most common genes and DNA. The V and J calls were not made by the authors but by TCRdb's processing. Across this sample there are 1.5 million to 1.8 million distinct CDR3 sequences, with around 40% seen only once. The top ten clonotypes cover approximately 4.1% of the sample.

Counted from cysteine to phenylalanine, this CDR3 has 16 amino acids. The kept DNA is CDR3 alone, 48 bases in frame from the first base. The germline V gene (reference sequence) provides CDR1 SSHAT and CDR2 FNYEAQ. This TCR was recovered from a woman younger than 30 in good health. Sequenced material: blood. The chain was built from TRBV7-7 and TRBJ2-7; a tentative D call is TRBD1 (6 bases match). The CDR3 corresponds to CASSLASQDSPYEQYF. The DNA sequence follows: TGTGCTAGCAGCTTAGCAAGCCAGGACAGTCCCTACGAGCAGTACTTC.